The 17 T cell receptor beta chains in this list originate from one sample, sequenced in a study of blood T cell repertoires in COVID-19. Clones were read by immunoSEQ multiplex PCR, and TCRdb kept only the in-frame ones, dropping some. This table holds 28,000 or so clones, 75% to 90% found once. The sample comprised peripheral blood. Every receptor here comes from a woman of 80 years or more with COVID-19, enrolled during active disease.

This chain uses TRBV6-4 with TRBJ2-3, with 10 bases that match TRBD2. CDR3 size: 15 residues. V lost 5 bases to trimming and J lost 4 bases; unmatched junction nucleotides: 6. CDR1 and CDR2 (germline): MRHNA, SNTAGT. The CDR3 coding sequence is TGTGCCAGCAGTCCTCTAGCGGGGGTGGCAGATACGCAGTATTTT. Encoded protein: CASSPLAGVADTQYF.

The genes are TRBV2 and TRBJ2-7; D is perhaps TRBD1 (6 bases). Trimming pared 0 bases from V and 2 bases from J, leaving 14 bases between. Germline V CDR1 and CDR2: SNHLY, FYNNEI. The CDR3 is 16 amino acids. As DNA, the CDR3 is TGTGCCAGCAGTGAAGCAGGGGGTGGGCTTGCCTACGAGCAGTACTTC. This encodes CASSEAGGGLAYEQYF. Supplemented by reference TRBV2 and TRBJ2-7, the full variable domain reads EPEVTQTPSHQVTQMGQEVILRCVPISNHLYFYWYRQILGQKVEFLVSFYNNEISEKSEIFDDQFSVERPDGSNFTLKIRSTKLEDSAMYFCASSEAGGGLAYEQYFGPGTRLTVT.

This chain links TRBV3-1 (or the pseudogene TRBV3-2) with TRBJ2-1; no definite D call. V was pared by 4 bases and J by 3 bases, with 7 bases between. CDR1 LGHDT and CDR2 YNNKEL come from the germline V gene (reference sequence). This CDR3 is built from 13 residues. CDR3 region: CASSRPGYNEQFF. The CDR3 nucleotides read TGTGCCAGCAGCCGCCCAGGCTACAATGAGCAGTTCTTC.

The gene calls are TRBV2 and TRBJ2-5; TRBD2 matches at 9 bases. Germline loops: CDR1 SNHLY, CDR2 FYNNEI. The CDR3 length is 15 residues. J was trimmed by 5 bases and V by 7 bases; bases with no gene match: 11. The CDR3 DNA is TGTGCCAGCATGGTTGGCGGGGGGGCTTGGGAGACCCAGTACTTC. The encoded protein is CASMVGGGAWETQYF.

In its sample, this clone was seen a few times. The V and J genes are TRBV5-5 and TRBJ2-7; D is perhaps TRBD1 (6 bases). The V gene lost 4 bases and the J gene lost 7 bases, with 18 bases spanning the gap. CDR1 is SGHKS and CDR2 is YYEKEE in the germline V gene (reference sequence). The CDR3 runs 14 residues. Here the CDR3 reads CASSPQQGLREQYF. The DNA of the CDR3 is TGTGCCAGCAGCCCCCAACAGGGCCTTCGAGAGCAGTACTTC.

This sequence joins TRBV19 and TRBJ2-1; 10 nucleotides match TRBD2. The CDR3 sequence is 16 residues long. V lost 3 bases and J lost 7; bases outside the gene matches: 9. Germline CDR1 is LNHDA and CDR2 is SQIVND (reference sequence). The CDR3 sequence is CASSIARTSGTNEQFF. For the CDR3, the DNA is TGTGCCAGTAGTATTGCCCGGACTAGCGGTACGAATGAGCAGTTCTTC.

The chain is built from TRBV2 and TRBJ2-3; D may be TRBD1 (6 bases). Germline V gene data show CDR1 as SNHLY and CDR2 as FYNNEI. V was pared by 8 bases and J by 6 bases, with 15 bases between. CDR3 length: 13 residues. CDR3: CASLPGQHDTQYF. For the CDR3, the DNA is TGTGCCAGCCTACCAGGACAGCATGATACGCAGTATTTT.

This chain connects TRBV7-9 to TRBJ2-6; no firm D call. Per the germline V gene, CDR1 is SEHNR and CDR2 is FQNEAQ (reference sequence). The CDR3 is 15 amino acids. Trimming left V 5 bases short and J 2 bases short, with 10 bases between. For the CDR3, the DNA is TGTGCCAGCAGCCCCCGGAGTCCTGGGGCCAACGTCCTGACTTTC. It is translated as CASSPRSPGANVLTF.

V usage is TRBV6-5 and J usage is TRBJ1-1, with D perhaps matching TRBD1 (5 bases). V dropped 6 bases and J dropped 3 bases, with 14 bases sitting between them. The CDR3 covers 14 residues. Germline V gene lookup returns CDR1 MNHEY and CDR2 SVGAGI. The CDR3 sequence: CASSFQSGDTEAFF. The CDR3 DNA follows: TGTGCCAGCAGCTTTCAATCGGGGGACACTGAAGCTTTCTTT.

The chain links TRBV5-1 to TRBJ2-3; TRBD1 is a possible D gene (5 bases). Germline CDR1 reads SGHRS; CDR2 reads YFSETQ. The V gene lost 0 bases and the J gene lost 1 base, with 9 bases spanning the gap. The CDR3 is 15 residues long. CDR3 nucleotides: TGCGCCAGCAGCTTGGGGCTAGGGGGCACAGATACGCAGTATTTT. This gives the protein CASSLGLGGTDTQYF.

The chain employs TRBV3-1 (or the pseudogene TRBV3-2) and TRBJ1-1; 7 nucleotides line up with TRBD1. Germline loops: CDR1 LGHDT, CDR2 YNNKEL (reference sequence). The ends lost 5 bases at V and 8 bases at J; junction bases unmatched: 8. The CDR3 runs 13 residues. The chain's CDR3 is CASSEGGGLEAFF. The CDR3 region has the DNA TGTGCCAGCAGCGAAGGGGGCGGTCTCGAAGCTTTCTTT.

The V call is TRBV3-1 (or the pseudogene TRBV3-2), the J call TRBJ1-5, with D perhaps TRBD1 (5 bases). CDR1 and CDR2 from the germline V gene are LGHDT and YNNKEL (reference sequence). Trimming shortened V by 1 base and J by 3 bases, and 7 bases separated the two germline ends. This CDR3 is built from 14 residues. In DNA form, the CDR3 reads TGTGCCAGCAGCCAAGCAGGGTACAATCAGCCCCAGCATTTT. As protein: CASSQAGYNQPQHF.

The chain combines TRBV2 with TRBJ2-6; 10 positions match TRBD1. Trimming removed 4 bases from V and 3 bases from J; junction bases left unmatched: 6. In germline, CDR1 is SNHLY, CDR2 FYNNEI. The length of the CDR3 is 17 residues. CDR3 loop: CASSGQGALGGANVLTF. The CDR3 DNA is TGTGCCAGCAGTGGACAGGGGGCGCTGGGTGGGGCCAACGTCCTGACTTTC.

The chain uses TRBV3-1 (or the pseudogene TRBV3-2) and TRBJ2-2, with 7 positions matching TRBD1. The CDR3 length is 20 residues. Germline V gene sequence: CDR1 LGHDT, CDR2 YNNKEL (reference sequence). V shed 4 bases, J shed 0 bases, and the junction held 17 bases outside the gene matches. CDR3 sequence reads: CASSPNRGPGNRANTGELFF. CDR3 nucleotides: TGTGCCAGCAGCCCAAACAGGGGACCCGGGAACCGAGCGAACACCGGGGAGCTGTTTTTT.

The rearrangement joins TRBV18 to TRBJ1-3; D gene unclear. Trimming removed 3 bases from V and 0 bases from J, with 15 bases in between. The CDR3 loop spans 17 amino acids. The germline V gene has CDR1 KGHSH and CDR2 LQKENI. In DNA, the CDR3 is TGTGCCAGCTCACCGGTCCTCTTAACCTACTCTGGAAACACCATATATTTT. It is translated as CASSPVLLTYSGNTIYF. Supplemented by reference TRBV18 and TRBJ1-3, the full variable domain reads NAGVMQNPRHLVRRRGQEARLRCSPMKGHSHVYWYRQLPEEGLKFMVYLQKENIIDESGMPKERFSAEFPKEGPSILRIQQVVRGDSAAYFCASSPVLLTYSGNTIYFGEGSWLTVV.

The chain combines TRBV7-6 with TRBJ1-5; D uncertain. The CDR3 runs to 13 residues. V was shortened by 3 bases and J by 6 bases, with 9 bases between the two germline ends. Germline V CDR1 and CDR2: SGHVS, FNYEAQ. CDR3 sequence: CASSFRLGQPQHF. CDR3 sequence (DNA): TGTGCCAGCAGCTTCCGACTGGGTCAGCCCCAGCATTTT.

The chain carries TRBV5-1 and TRBJ1-4, with 10 bases that match TRBD1. There are 16 residues in the CDR3. Germline V lookup: CDR1 SGHRS, CDR2 YFSETQ. The J segment lost 4 bases and the V segment lost 2 bases, leaving 5 bases of the junction unmatched. CDR3 in amino acids: CASSFRQGAGNEKLFF. The DNA for the CDR3 is TGCGCCAGCAGCTTCCGACAGGGGGCCGGTAATGAAAAACTGTTTTTT.